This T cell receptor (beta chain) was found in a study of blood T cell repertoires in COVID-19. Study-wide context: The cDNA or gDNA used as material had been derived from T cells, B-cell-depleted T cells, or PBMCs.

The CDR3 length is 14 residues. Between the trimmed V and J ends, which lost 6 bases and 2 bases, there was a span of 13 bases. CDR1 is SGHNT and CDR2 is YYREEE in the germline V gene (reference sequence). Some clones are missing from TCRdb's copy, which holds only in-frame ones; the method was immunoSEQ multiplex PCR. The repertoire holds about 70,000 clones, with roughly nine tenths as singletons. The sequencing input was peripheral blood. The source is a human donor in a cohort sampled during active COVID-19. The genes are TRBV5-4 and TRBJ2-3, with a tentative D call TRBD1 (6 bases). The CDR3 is CASILQGSTDTQYF. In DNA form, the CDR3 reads TGTGCCAGCATCCTACAGGGTTCCACAGATACGCAGTATTTT.